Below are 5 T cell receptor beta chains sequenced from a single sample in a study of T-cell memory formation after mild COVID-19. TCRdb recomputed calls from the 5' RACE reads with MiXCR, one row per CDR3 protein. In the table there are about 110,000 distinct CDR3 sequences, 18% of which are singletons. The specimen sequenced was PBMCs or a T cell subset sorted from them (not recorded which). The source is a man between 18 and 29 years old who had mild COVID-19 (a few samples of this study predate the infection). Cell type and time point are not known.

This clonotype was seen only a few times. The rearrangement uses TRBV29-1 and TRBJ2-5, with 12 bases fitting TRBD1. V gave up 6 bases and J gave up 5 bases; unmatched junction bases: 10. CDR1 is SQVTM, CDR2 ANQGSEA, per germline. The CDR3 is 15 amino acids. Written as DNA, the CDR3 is TGCAGCGTAATCCGGGACAGGGGGCGCGGGGAGACCCAGTACTTC. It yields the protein CSVIRDRGRGETQYF. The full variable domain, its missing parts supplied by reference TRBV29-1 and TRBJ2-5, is SAVISQKPSRDICQRGTSLTIQCQVDSQVTMMFWYRQQPGQSLTLIATANQGSEATYESGFVIDKFPISRPNLTFSTLTVSNMSPEDSSIYLCSVIRDRGRGETQYFGPGTRLLVL.

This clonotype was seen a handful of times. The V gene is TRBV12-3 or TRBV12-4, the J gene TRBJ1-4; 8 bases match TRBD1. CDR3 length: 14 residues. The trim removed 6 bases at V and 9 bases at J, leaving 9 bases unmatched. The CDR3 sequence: CASSRTGFSKKLFF. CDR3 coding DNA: TGTGCCAGCAGCCGGACAGGGTTTAGTAAAAAACTGTTTTTT.

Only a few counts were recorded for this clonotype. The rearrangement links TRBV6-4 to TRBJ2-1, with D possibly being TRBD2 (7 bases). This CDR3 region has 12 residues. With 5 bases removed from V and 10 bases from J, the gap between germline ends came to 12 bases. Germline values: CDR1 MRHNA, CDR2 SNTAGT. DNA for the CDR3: TGTGCCAGCAGTCCACAGGGAGGGGAGCAGTTCTTC. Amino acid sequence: CASSPQGGEQFF.

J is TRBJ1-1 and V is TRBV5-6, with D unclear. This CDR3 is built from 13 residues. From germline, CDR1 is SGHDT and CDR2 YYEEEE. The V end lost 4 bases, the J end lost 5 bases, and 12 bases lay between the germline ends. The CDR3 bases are TGTGCCAGCAGCGCGCCCAGGAGGACTGAAGCTTTCTTT. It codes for CASSAPRRTEAFF.

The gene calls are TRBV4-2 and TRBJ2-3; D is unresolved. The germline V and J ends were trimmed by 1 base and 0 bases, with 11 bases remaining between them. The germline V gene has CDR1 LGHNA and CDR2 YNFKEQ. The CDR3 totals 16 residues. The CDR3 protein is CASSQATIASTDTQYF. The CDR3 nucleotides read TGTGCCAGCAGCCAAGCCACAATCGCAAGCACAGATACGCAGTATTTT.